This T cell receptor (beta chain) is from a study of blood T cell repertoires in COVID-19. Background on the study: The United States, Italy and Spain provided the acute and convalescent COVID-19 samples. Sample material is recorded as cDNA or gDNA derived from T cells, B-cell-depleted T cells, or PBMCs.

The sample holds one count of this clone. CDR3 size: 13 residues. V lost 5 bases to trimming and J lost 3 bases, with 10 bases between them. CDR1 SGHAT and CDR2 FQNNGV come from the germline V gene. In the study's own analysis: Reference gene primers were amplified, and this amplification served to estimate nucleated cell counts. Clones were read by immunoSEQ multiplex PCR, and TCRdb kept only the in-frame ones, dropping some. V and J calls plus clone size are reproduced from that table; the DNA served to infer D and trimming. The data contain fewer than 250,000 clones, around 79% of them seen just once; the ten biggest clones take up approximately 13%.

The specimen sequenced was peripheral blood. This clonotype was sampled from a woman aged 45-65 years with acute or convalescent COVID-19. This chain connects TRBV11-2 to TRBJ1-1; D is possibly TRBD1 (5 bases). CDR3 in amino acids: CASSPQQDTEAFF. The CDR3, as DNA: TGTGCCAGCAGCCCCCAACAGGACACTGAAGCTTTCTTT.